This TCR beta chain was recovered during a study of neurological immune-mediated disorders. The germline V gene has CDR1 DFQATT and CDR2 SNEGSKA (reference sequence). There are 16 residues in the CDR3. Trimming removed 1 base from V and 8 bases from J; junction bases left unmatched: 12. Libraries from sorted cells used roughly 1 million T cells (CD4+ or CD8+). TCRdb re-called the 5' RACE reads with MiXCR, one entry per CDR3 protein. This sample has tens of thousands of distinct CDR3 sequences, with 4.5% to 7% found just once. This clonotype was seen ten or more times. What it binds is unknown. General study findings and limits: The multiple sclerosis repertoire cluster showed no association with any clinical or MRI feature. The authors stated that larger cohorts are needed.

J is TRBJ1-2 and V is TRBV20-1; 11 nucleotides agree with TRBD1. Source material: CD4+ T cells from blood. This clonotype originated in a woman between 18 and 30 years old with multiple sclerosis. The CDR3 reads CSARGQPGQGVSGYTF. CDR3 coding DNA: TGCAGTGCTAGAGGTCAACCGGGACAGGGGGTGTCGGGCTACACCTTC.